This TCR beta chain was sequenced for a study of T cells in Graves' hyperthyroidism and ophthalmopathy. Study context: Peripheral blood was secured at the point of initial diagnosis, before any treatment. Broader study findings: Among clonotypes expanded in thyroid above 0.001, most were also found in blood. Model output signaled ophthalmopathy a median approximately 6.2 months ahead of onset.

The CDR3 is 15 amino acids. The V end lost 0 bases, the J end lost 8 bases, and 16 bases lay between the germline ends. In germline, CDR1 is MNHEY, CDR2 SVGAGI. The TCR beta CDR3 regions underwent amplification using RNA transcripts as the source. The TCR CDR3 first-round RT-PCR relied on the HTBI primer set. TCRdb processed the multiplex PCR reads anew with MiXCR; each CDR3 protein has one entry. The top ten clones hold roughly 14% of a sample with some 440,000 distinct CDR3 sequences, 15% to 19% of them seen once. Absence of ophthalmopathy progression within 18 months defined stable Graves' hyperthyroidism. This clonotype was detected ten times or more. The antigen is not known.

V usage is TRBV6-5 and J usage is TRBJ1-1; no firm D call. The source material was blood. This receptor was obtained from a woman under 30 with Graves' hyperthyroidism. The CDR3 DNA is TGTGCCAGCAGTTACTCGGGCCGGGTCACACCAGAAGCTTTCTTT. Its translation: CASSYSGRVTPEAFF.